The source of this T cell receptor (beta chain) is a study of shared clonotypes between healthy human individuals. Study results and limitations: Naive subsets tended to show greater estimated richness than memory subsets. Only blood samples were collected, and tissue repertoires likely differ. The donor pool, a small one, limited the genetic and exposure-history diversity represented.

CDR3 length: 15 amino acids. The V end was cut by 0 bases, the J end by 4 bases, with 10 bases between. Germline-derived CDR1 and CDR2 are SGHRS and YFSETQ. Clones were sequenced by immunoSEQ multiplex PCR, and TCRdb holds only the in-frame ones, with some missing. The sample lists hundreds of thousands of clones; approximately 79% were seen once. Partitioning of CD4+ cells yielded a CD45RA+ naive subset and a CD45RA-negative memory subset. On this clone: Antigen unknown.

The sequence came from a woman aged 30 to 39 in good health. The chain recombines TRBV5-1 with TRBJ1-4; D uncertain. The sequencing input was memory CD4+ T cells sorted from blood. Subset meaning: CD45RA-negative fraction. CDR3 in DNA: TGCGCCAGCAGCTTGGCTGGGGTCGATAATGAAAAACTGTTTTTT. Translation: CASSLAGVDNEKLFF.